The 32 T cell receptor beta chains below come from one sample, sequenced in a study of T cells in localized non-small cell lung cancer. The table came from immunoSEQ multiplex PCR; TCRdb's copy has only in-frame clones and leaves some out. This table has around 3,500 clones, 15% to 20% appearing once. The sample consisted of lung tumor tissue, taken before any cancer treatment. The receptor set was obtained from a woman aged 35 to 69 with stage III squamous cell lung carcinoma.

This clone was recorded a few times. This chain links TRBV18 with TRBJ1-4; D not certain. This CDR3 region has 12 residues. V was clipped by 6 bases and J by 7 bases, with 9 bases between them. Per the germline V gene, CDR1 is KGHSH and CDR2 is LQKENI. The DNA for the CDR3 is TGTGCCAGCTCGACCCAGAGTGAAAAACTGTTTTTT. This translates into CASSTQSEKLFF.

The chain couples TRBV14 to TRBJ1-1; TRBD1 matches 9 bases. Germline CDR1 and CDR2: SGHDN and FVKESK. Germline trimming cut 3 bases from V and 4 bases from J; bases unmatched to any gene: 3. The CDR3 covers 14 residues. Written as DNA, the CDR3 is TGTGCCAGCAGCCACGGACAGGGGACCACTGAAGCTTTCTTT. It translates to CASSHGQGTTEAFF.

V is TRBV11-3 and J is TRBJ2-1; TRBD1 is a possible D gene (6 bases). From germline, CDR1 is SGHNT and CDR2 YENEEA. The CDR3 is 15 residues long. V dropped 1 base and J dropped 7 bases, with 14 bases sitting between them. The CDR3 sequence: CASSLGDNRGNEQFF. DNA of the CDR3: TGTGCCAGCAGCTTAGGGGACAATAGGGGAAATGAGCAGTTCTTC.

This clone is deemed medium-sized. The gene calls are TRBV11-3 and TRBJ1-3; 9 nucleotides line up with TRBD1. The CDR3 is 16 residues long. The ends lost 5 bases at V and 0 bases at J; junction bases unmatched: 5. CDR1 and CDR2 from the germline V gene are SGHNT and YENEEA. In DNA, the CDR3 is TGTGCCAGCAGCGTTATGACAGGGGGCTCTGGAAACACCATATATTTT. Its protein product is CASSVMTGGSGNTIYF.

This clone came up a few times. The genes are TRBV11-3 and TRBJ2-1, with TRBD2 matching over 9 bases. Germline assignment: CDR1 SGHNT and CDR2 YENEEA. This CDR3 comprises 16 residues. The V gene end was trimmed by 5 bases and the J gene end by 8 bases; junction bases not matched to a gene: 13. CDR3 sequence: CASSQGRREGRYEQFF. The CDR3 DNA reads TGTGCCAGCAGCCAAGGCCGGCGGGAGGGCCGTTATGAGCAGTTCTTC.

CDR3 region: CASSFRGWENTEAFF. The CDR3 DNA sequence: TGTGCCAGCAGCTTCAGGGGGTGGGAGAACACTGAAGCTTTCTTT. The V gene is TRBV11-3, the J gene TRBJ1-1; 7 bases are shared with TRBD1. The CDR3 is 15 residues long. After removal of 3 bases from V and 1 base from J, the junction contained 5 bases not matched to a gene. The germline gives CDR1 SGHNT, CDR2 YENEEA.

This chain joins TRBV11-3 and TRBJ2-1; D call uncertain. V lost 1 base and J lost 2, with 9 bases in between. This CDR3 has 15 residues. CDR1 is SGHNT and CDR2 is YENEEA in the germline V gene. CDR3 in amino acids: CASSLGTVTYNEQFF. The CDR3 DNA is TGTGCCAGCAGCTTAGGAACAGTTACCTACAATGAGCAGTTCTTC. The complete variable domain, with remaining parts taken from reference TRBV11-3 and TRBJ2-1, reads EAGVVQSPRYKIIEKKQPVAFWCNPISGHNTLYWYLQNLGQGPELLIRYENEEAVDDSQLPKDRFSAERLKGVDSTLKIQPAELGDSAVYLCASSLGTVTYNEQFFGPGTRLTVL.

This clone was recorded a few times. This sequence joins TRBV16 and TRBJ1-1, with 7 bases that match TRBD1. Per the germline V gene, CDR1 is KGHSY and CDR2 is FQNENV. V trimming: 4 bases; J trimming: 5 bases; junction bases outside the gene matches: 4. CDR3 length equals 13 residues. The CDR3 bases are TGTGCCAGCAGCCCCCTACAGGGGACTGAAGCTTTCTTT. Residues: CASSPLQGTEAFF. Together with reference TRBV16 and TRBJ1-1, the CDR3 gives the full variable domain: GEEVAQTPKHLVRGEGQKAKLYCAPIKGHSYVFWYQQVLKNEFKFLISFQNENVFDETGMPKERFSAKCLPNSPCSLEIQATKLEDSAVYFCASSPLQGTEAFFGQGTRLTVV.

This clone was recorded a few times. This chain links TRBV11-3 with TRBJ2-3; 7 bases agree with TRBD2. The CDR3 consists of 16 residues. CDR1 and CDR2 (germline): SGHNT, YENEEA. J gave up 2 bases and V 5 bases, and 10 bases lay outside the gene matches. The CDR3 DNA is TGTGCCAGCAGCCTCCTTCGAGCGGGGCTCACAGATACGCAGTATTTT. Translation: CASSLLRAGLTDTQYF.

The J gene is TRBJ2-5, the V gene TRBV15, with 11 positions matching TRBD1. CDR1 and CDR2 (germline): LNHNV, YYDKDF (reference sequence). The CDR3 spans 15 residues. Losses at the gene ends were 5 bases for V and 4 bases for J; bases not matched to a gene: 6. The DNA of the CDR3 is TGTGCCACCAGCGTCCCGGGACAGGGGGGAGAGACCCAGTACTTC. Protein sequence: CATSVPGQGGETQYF.

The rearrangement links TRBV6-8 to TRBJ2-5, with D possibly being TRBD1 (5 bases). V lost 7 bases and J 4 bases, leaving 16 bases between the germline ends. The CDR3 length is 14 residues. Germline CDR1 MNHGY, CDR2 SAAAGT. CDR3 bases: TGTGCCAGCAACCCCCACCAGGGTGGAGAGACCCAGTACTTC. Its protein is CASNPHQGGETQYF.

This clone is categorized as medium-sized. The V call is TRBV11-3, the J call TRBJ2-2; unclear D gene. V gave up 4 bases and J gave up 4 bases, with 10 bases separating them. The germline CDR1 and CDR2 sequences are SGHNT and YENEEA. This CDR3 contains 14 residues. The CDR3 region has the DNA TGTGCCAGCAGCTATCAGACGGGCACCGGGGAGCTGTTTTTT. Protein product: CASSYQTGTGELFF.

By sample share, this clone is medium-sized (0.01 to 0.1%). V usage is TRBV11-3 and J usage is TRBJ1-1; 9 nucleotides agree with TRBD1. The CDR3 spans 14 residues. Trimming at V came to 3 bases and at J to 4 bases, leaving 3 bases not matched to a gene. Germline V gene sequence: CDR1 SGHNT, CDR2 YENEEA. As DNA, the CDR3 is TGTGCCAGCAGCTTGCTGACAGGGGGCACTGAAGCTTTCTTT. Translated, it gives CASSLLTGGTEAFF.

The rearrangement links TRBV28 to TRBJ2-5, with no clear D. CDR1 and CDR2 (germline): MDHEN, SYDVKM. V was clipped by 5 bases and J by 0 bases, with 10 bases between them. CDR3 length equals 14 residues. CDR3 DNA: TGTGCCAGCAGTCCTTCCCCGTACCAAGAGACCCAGTACTTC. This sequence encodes CASSPSPYQETQYF.

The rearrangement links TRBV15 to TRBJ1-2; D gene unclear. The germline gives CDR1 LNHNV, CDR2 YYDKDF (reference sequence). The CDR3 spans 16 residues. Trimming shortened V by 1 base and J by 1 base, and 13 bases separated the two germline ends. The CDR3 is CATSRGDTGLNYGYTF. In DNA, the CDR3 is TGTGCCACCAGCAGAGGCGACACCGGACTTAACTATGGCTACACCTTC. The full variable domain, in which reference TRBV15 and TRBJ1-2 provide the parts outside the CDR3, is DAMVIQNPRYQVTQFGKPVTLSCSQTLNHNVMYWYQQKSSQAPKLLFHYYDKDFNNEADTPDNFQSRRPNTSFCFLDIRSPGLGDTAMYLCATSRGDTGLNYGYTFGSGTRLTVV.

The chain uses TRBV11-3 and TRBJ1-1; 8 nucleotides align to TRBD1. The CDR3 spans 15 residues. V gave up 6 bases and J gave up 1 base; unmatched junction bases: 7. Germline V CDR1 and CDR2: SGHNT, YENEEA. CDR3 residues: CASSFTDRGNTEAFF. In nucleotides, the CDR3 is TGTGCCAGCAGTTTCACAGACAGGGGGAACACTGAAGCTTTCTTT.

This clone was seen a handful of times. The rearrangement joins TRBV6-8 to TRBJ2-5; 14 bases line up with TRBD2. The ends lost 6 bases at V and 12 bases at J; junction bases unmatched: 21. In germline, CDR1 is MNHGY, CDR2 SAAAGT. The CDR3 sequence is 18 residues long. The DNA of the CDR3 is TGTGCCAGCAGACCGGGACTAGCGGGAGTTGGGGTTCTGGGGAGGAAGTACTTC. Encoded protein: CASRPGLAGVGVLGRKYF.

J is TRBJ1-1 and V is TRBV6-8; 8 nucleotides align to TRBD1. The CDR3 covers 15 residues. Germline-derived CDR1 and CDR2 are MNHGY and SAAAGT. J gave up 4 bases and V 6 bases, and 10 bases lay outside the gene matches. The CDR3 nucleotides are TGTGCCAGCAGCGCCGGACAGGGATTAGGCACTGAAGCTTTCTTT. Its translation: CASSAGQGLGTEAFF.

DNA for the CDR3: TGTGCCAGCAGTCCAGATATGTATAGCAATCAGCCCCAGCATTTT. Its translation is CASSPDMYSNQPQHF. The rearrangement links TRBV6-8 to TRBJ1-5; the D is unclear. The V end was cut by 5 bases, the J end by 0 bases, with 11 bases between. This CDR3 comprises 15 residues. In germline, CDR1 is MNHGY, CDR2 SAAAGT.

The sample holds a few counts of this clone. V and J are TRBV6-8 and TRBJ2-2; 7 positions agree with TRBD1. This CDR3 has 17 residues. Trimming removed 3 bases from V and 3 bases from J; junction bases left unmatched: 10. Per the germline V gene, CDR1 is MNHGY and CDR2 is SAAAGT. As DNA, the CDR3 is TGTGCCAGCAGTTATCCTAGGGGACAGATCTACACCGGGGAGCTGTTTTTT. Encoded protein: CASSYPRGQIYTGELFF.

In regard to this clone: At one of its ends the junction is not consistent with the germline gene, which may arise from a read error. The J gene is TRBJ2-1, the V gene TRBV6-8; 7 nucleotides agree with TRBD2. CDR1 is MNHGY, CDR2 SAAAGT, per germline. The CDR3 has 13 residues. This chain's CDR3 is CAISSGLGDEQFF. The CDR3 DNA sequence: TGTGCCATCAGTAGCGGGCTAGGAGATGAGCAGTTCTTC.

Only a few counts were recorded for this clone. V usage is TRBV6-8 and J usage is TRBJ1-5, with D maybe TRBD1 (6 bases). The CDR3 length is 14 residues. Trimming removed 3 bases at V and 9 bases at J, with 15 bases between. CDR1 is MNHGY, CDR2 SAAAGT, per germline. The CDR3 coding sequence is TGTGCCAGCAGTTATGAACAGGGCAGTGGGCCCCAGCATTTT. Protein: CASSYEQGSGPQHF.

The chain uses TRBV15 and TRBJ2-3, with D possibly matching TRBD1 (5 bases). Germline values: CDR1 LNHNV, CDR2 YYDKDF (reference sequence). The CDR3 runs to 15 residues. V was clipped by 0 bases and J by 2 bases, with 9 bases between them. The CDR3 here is CATSRDRVPTDTQYF. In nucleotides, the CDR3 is TGTGCCACCAGCAGAGACAGGGTCCCCACAGATACGCAGTATTTT.

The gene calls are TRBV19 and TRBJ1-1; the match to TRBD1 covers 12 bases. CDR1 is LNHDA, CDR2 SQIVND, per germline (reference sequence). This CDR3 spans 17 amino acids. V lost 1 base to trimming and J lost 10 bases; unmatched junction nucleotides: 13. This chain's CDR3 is CASSIAGTGGSGPPAFF. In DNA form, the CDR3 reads TGTGCCAGTAGTATAGCGGGGACAGGGGGCTCGGGCCCCCCAGCTTTCTTT.

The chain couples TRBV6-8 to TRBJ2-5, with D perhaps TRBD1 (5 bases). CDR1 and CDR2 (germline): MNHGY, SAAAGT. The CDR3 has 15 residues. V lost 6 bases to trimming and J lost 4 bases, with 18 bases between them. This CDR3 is CASRKAGKVLETQYF. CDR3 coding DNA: TGTGCCAGCAGGAAGGCAGGGAAGGTCTTAGAGACCCAGTACTTC.

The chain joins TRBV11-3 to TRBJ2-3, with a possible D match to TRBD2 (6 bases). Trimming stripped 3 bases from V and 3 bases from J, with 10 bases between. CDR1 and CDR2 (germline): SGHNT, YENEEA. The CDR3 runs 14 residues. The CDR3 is CASSFGGLTDTQYF. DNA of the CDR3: TGTGCCAGCAGCTTCGGGGGACTTACAGATACGCAGTATTTT.

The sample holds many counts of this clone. The CDR3 here is CASSFGLAGGEDTQYF. CDR3 nucleotide sequence: TGTGCCAGCAGCTTCGGACTAGCGGGAGGGGAAGATACGCAGTATTTT. This chain joins TRBV11-3 and TRBJ2-3, with 15 bases identical to TRBD2. There are 16 residues in the CDR3. Germline values: CDR1 SGHNT, CDR2 YENEEA. V was clipped by 3 bases and J by 5 bases; unmatched bases: 3. Using reference TRBV11-3 and TRBJ2-3 for the parts outside the CDR3, the full variable domain is EAGVVQSPRYKIIEKKQPVAFWCNPISGHNTLYWYLQNLGQGPELLIRYENEEAVDDSQLPKDRFSAERLKGVDSTLKIQPAELGDSAVYLCASSFGLAGGEDTQYFGPGTRLTVL.

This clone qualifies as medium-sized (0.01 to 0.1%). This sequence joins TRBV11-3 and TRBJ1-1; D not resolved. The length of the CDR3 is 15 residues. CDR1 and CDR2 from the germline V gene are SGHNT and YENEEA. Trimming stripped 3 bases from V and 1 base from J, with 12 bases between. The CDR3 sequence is CASSLVGSQNTEAFF. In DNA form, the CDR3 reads TGTGCCAGCAGCTTGGTAGGCAGCCAGAACACTGAAGCTTTCTTT.

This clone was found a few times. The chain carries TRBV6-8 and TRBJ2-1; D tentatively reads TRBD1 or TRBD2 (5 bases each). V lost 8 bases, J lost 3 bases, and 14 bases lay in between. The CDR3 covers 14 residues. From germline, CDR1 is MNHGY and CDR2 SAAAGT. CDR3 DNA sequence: TGTGCCAGCGGGACCACATCGGGCTACAATGAGCAGTTCTTC. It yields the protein CASGTTSGYNEQFF.

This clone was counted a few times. Here the CDR3 reads CASSQGGAGVSTDTQYF. In nucleotides, the CDR3 is TGTGCCAGCAGCCAAGGGGGAGCGGGAGTAAGCACAGATACGCAGTATTTT. The chain has TRBV11-3 and TRBJ2-3, with TRBD2 identical over 8 bases. CDR1 is SGHNT, CDR2 YENEEA, per germline. The ends lost 5 bases at V and 0 bases at J; junction bases unmatched: 10. This CDR3 comprises 17 residues.

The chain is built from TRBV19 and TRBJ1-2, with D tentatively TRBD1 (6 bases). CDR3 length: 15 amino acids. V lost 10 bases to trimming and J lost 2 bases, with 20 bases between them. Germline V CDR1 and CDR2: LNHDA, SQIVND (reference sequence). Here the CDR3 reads CAIAPFGGTNYGYTF. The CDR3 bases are TGTGCCATCGCCCCGTTCGGGGGCACCAACTATGGCTACACCTTC.

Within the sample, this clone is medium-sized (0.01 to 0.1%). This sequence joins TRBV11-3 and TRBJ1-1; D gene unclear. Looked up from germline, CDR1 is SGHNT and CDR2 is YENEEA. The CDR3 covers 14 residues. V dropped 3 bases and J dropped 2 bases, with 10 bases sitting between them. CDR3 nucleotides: TGTGCCAGCAGCTTTGACACCTCTAACACTGAAGCTTTCTTT. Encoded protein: CASSFDTSNTEAFF.